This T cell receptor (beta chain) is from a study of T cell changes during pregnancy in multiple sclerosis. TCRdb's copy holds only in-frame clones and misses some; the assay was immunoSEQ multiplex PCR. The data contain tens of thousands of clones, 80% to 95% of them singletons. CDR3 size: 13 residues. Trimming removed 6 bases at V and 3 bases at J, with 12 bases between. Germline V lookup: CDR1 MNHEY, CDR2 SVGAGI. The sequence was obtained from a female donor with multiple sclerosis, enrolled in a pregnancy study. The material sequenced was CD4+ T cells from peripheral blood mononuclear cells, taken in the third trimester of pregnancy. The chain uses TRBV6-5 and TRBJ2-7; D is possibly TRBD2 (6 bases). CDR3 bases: TGTGCCAGCAGCCGTCAGCGGGTCTACGAGCAGTACTTC. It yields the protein CASSRQRVYEQYF.